The present T cell receptor (beta chain) was sequenced within a study of T cell responses to AZD1222 COVID-19 vaccine. Findings and limits, study-wide: Donors were largely white British and mainly female; clonal diversity was possibly underestimated. Spike-spanning, vaccine-associated CD4 TCRs were dominant at 160-218 and 743-854. Baseline serology detected seropositivity in only 6 or 7 AZD1222 recipients.

Measured with immunoSEQ multiplex PCR; TCRdb has only the in-frame clones, and not every one. The sample has fewer than 150,000 clones, approximately 92% seen once. Trimming pared 2 bases from V and 1 base from J, leaving 6 bases between. Per the germline V gene, CDR1 is SGHRS and CDR2 is YFSETQ. This CDR3 region has 13 residues. A remark on this clone: Its antigen is unknown.

The TCR was taken from an adult who received the AZD1222 COVID-19 vaccine. The chain combines TRBV5-1 with TRBJ1-1, with D uncertain. Material: peripheral blood, obtained 28 days after the second AZD1222 dose. CDR3 coding DNA: TGCGCCAGCAGCTTCACATCGAACACTGAAGCTTTCTTT. Translation: CASSFTSNTEAFF.